The sample holds many counts of the clone carrying this TCR beta chain. Antigen specificity is unknown. The CDR3 goes on 3 residues after the read ends, and that part is filled in from the germline J gene. Equal genomic DNA amounts from CVID and control samples were sequenced. Sequenced by immunoSEQ multiplex PCR; TCRdb stores in-frame clones only, minus some. The data show 40,000 or so clones, with none appearing a single time. The data are from a study of T cell clonality in common variable immunodeficiency. The CDR3 is 16 amino acids. The germline CDR1 and CDR2 sequences are MGHRA and YSYEKL. The trim removed 0 bases at V and 4 bases at J, leaving 6 bases unmatched. Study results and caveats: The cause of increased CVID clonality remains unclear without subpopulation sequencing.

Patients and controls were mostly of Caucasian heritage. The sequenced material came from peripheral blood mononuclear cells. The V and J genes are TRBV4-1 and TRBJ2-1; 7 bases are shared with TRBD2. The TCR sequence derives from a person between 18 and 69 years old in good health. CDR3 region: CASSQDPAGIYNEQFF. Incomplete CDR3 DNA: TGCGCCAGCAGCCAAGATCCAGCGGGGATATACAATGAG.